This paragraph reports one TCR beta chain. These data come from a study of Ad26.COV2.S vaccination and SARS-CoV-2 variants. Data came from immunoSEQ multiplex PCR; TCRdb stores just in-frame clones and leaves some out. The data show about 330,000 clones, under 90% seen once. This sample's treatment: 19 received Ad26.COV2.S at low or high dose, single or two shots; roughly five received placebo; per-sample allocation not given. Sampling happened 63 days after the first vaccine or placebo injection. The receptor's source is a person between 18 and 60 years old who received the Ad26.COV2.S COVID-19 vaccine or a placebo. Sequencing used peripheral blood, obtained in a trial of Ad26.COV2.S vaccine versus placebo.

The CDR3 reads CASSRGEKLFF. The CDR3 DNA sequence: TGTGCCAGCAGCCGGGGCGAAAAACTGTTTTTT. J is TRBJ1-4 and V is TRBV4-2; a possible D gene is TRBD1 (5 bases). The ends were cut back, 4 bases at V and 8 bases at J, with 5 bases in the middle. Germline lookup yields CDR1 LGHNA and CDR2 YNFKEQ. The CDR3 sequence is 11 residues long.